The text below deals with one T cell receptor (beta chain). This entry comes from a study of blood T cell repertoires in COVID-19. Unmatched junction bases numbered 5, after V lost 1 base and J lost 4 bases. Germline V gives CDR1 MGHRA, CDR2 YSYEKL. The CDR3 has 15 residues. Profiled with immunoSEQ multiplex PCR; TCRdb holds only in-frame clones, not every one. The top ten clones hold under 7% of a sample with about 47,000 clones, under 85% of them seen once. The receptor was derived from an older man with active COVID-19. The chain uses TRBV4-1 and TRBJ2-3; 7 positions agree with TRBD2. Sequencing was carried out using peripheral blood. The CDR3: CASSQVEAGPDTQYF. CDR3 nucleotide sequence: TGCGCCAGCAGCCAAGTGGAAGCGGGGCCAGATACGCAGTATTTT.